The 8 T cell receptor beta chains in this list originate from one sample, sequenced in a study of sequential checkpoint blockade in melanoma. The sample's treatment: randomized to nivolumab then ipilimumab (arm A) or the reverse (arm B). The data were produced by immunoSEQ multiplex PCR, yet TCRdb's version contains in-frame clones alone and is incomplete. The sample has under 20,000 clones; roughly 71% are singletons. The sequencing used CD8+ T cells sorted from blood (inferred from file names), collected from a patient given nivolumab and ipilimumab in sequence. These receptors were taken from a human donor with melanoma.

J is TRBJ1-1 and V is TRBV15; D possibly corresponds to TRBD1 (6 bases). The CDR3 has 16 amino acids. Germline V lookup: CDR1 LNHNV, CDR2 YYDKDF (reference sequence). V lost 1 base and J lost 8, with 20 bases in between. CDR3 loop: CATSRGAGAAREEAFF. DNA of the CDR3: TGTGCCACCAGCAGAGGTGCGGGGGCAGCCCGGGAAGAAGCTTTCTTT.

The gene calls are TRBV6-5 and TRBJ2-5; 13 bases line up with TRBD2. The CDR3 is 15 amino acids. Looked up from germline, CDR1 is MNHEY and CDR2 is SVGAGI. With 4 bases clipped from V and 5 bases from J, the junction kept 4 bases outside the gene matches. CDR3 in DNA: TGTGCCAGCAGTTTGGGACTAGCGGGGTTGGAGACCCAGTACTTC. Protein product: CASSLGLAGLETQYF.

For the CDR3, the DNA is TGTGCCAGCCAGGGATTCACAGATACGCAGTATTTT. It translates to CASQGFTDTQYF. The chain has TRBV9 and TRBJ2-3, with a possible D match to TRBD1 (5 bases). The V end was cut by 7 bases, the J end by 2 bases, with 8 bases between. This CDR3 region has 12 residues. From germline, CDR1 is SGDLS and CDR2 YYNGEE.

This sequence joins TRBV4-3 and TRBJ1-1, with 7 bases matching TRBD1. The CDR3 totals 17 residues. Per the germline V gene, CDR1 is LGHNA and CDR2 is YSLEER. V was pared by 4 bases and J by 1 base, with 12 bases of the junction left unmatched. The CDR3 DNA reads as TGCGCCAGCAGCCCGGGTATTACGGGACAGAGGAACACTGAAGCTTTCTTT. As protein: CASSPGITGQRNTEAFF.

This chain connects TRBV4-3 to TRBJ2-7, with TRBD2 matching 11 bases. With V trimmed by 3 bases and J by 2 bases, 6 bases remained unmatched. Germline CDR1 LGHNA, CDR2 YSLEER. The CDR3 length is 16 residues. The CDR3 reads CASSQVTGLAAYEQYF. Written as DNA, the CDR3 is TGCGCCAGCAGCCAGGTTACGGGACTAGCGGCCTACGAGCAGTACTTC.

The rearrangement uses TRBV5-6 and TRBJ2-3, with TRBD1 matching 8 bases. Germline CDR1 reads SGHDT; CDR2 reads YYEEEE. The CDR3 is 15 amino acids. With 4 bases clipped from V and 3 bases from J, the junction kept 7 bases outside the gene matches. CDR3 DNA: TGTGCCAGCAGCATGACAGGGGTGGCAACAGATACGCAGTATTTT. Translating it yields CASSMTGVATDTQYF. The full variable domain, its missing parts supplied by reference TRBV5-6 and TRBJ2-3, is DAGVTQSPTHLIKTRGQQVTLRCSPKSGHDTVSWYQQALGQGPQFIFQYYEEEERQRGNFPDRFSGHQFPNYSSELNVNALLLGDSALYLCASSMTGVATDTQYFGPGTRLTVL.

V is TRBV5-6 and J is TRBJ2-7, with TRBD1 matching over 9 bases. Trimming cost V 3 bases and J 3 bases; bases outside gene matches: 7. CDR3 size: 15 residues. The V gene's germline CDR1 is SGHDT and CDR2 YYEEEE. CDR3 bases: TGTGCCAGCAGCTGTCCCCGACAGGGGGACTACGAGCAGTACTTC. Translating gives CASSCPRQGDYEQYF.

J is TRBJ2-2 and V is TRBV6-1; D uncertain. This CDR3 has 12 amino acids. The germline V gene encodes CDR1 MNHNS and CDR2 SASEGT. Trimming cost V 5 bases and J 5 bases, with 6 bases left between them. CDR3 in amino acids: CASSPETGELFF. DNA of the CDR3: TGTGCCAGCAGTCCCGAGACCGGGGAGCTGTTTTTT.